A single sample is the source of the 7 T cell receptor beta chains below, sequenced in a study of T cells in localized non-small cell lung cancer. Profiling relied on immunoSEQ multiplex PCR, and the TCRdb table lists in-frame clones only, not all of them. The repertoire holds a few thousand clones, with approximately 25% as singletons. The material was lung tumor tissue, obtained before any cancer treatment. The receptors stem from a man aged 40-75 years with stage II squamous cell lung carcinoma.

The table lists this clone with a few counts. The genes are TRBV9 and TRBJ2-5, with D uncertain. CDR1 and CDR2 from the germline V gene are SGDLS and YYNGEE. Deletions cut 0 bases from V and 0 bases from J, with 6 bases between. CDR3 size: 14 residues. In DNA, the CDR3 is TGTGCCAGCAGCGTAGGCGCGTACCAAGAGACCCAGTACTTC. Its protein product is CASSVGAYQETQYF.

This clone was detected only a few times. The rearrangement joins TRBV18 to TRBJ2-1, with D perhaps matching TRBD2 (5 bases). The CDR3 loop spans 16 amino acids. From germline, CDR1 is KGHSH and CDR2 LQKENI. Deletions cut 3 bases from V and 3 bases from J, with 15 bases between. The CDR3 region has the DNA TGTGCCAGCTCACCCACGCGGGTGGCCAACTACAATGAGCAGTTCTTC. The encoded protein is CASSPTRVANYNEQFF.

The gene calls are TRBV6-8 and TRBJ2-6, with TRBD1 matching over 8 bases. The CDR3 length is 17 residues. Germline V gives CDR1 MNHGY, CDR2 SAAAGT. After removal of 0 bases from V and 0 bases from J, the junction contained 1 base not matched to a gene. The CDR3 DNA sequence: TGTGCCAGCAGTTACTCGGGACAGGCCTCTGGGGCCAACGTCCTGACTTTC. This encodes CASSYSGQASGANVLTF.

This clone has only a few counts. CDR3 bases: TGTGCCAGCAGCACGACAGGGGGCGACACTGAAGCTTTCTTT. Residues: CASSTTGGDTEAFF. This chain joins TRBV11-3 and TRBJ1-1; 10 nucleotides align to TRBD1. Germline V lookup: CDR1 SGHNT, CDR2 YENEEA. V gave up 5 bases and J gave up 3 bases; unmatched junction bases: 3. The CDR3 consists of 14 residues.

The CDR3 sequence is CASSIVGGNEQYF. In DNA, the CDR3 is TGTGCCAGTAGTATAGTAGGAGGGAACGAGCAGTACTTC. V is TRBV19 and J is TRBJ2-7, with D possibly matching TRBD2 (6 bases). The germline V gene encodes CDR1 LNHDA and CDR2 SQIVND (reference sequence). The CDR3 is 13 residues long. Trimming cost V 1 base and J 5 bases, with 9 bases left between them.

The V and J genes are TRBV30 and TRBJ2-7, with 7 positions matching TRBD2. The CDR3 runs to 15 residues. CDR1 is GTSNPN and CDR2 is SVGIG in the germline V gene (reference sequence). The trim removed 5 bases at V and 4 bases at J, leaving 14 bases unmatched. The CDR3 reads CAWAPFPGGGYEQYF. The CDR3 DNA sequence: TGTGCCTGGGCCCCCTTCCCCGGCGGGGGTTACGAGCAGTACTTC.

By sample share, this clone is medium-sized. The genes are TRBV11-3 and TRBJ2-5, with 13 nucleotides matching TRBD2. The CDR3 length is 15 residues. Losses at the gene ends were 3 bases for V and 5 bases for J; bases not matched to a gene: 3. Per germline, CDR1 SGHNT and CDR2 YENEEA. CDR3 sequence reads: CASSFTSGGAETQYF. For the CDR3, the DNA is TGTGCCAGCAGCTTTACTAGCGGGGGGGCGGAGACCCAGTACTTC.